The present entry profiles one T cell receptor (beta chain) with its context. Its antigen is still unknown. Sequenced by immunoSEQ multiplex PCR; TCRdb stores in-frame clones only, minus some. The sample contains about 130,000 clones, approximately 89% of which appear only once. The data were obtained in a study of cytomegalovirus exposure and HLA in healthy donors. Overall study context: It was reported in a later analysis that the 100 to 150 validation repertoires used the same platform as the 550 to 850 first-cohort repertoires. Study-wide results and caveats: The authors confirmed in vitro that a few CMV-associated chains were specific for CMV antigens. The study labeled 180 or so TCR beta chains cytomegalovirus-associated. Subsequent analysis showed first-cohort TCR clusters tending to co-occur in 120 validation repertoires.

The clonotype originates from a woman between 18 and 29 years old in good health and CMV-seropositive. Material: PBMCs.

The CDR3 spells CASRTAPSGYTF. In DNA form, the CDR3 reads TGTGCCAGCAGAACTGCCCCATCCGGCTACACCTTC. The rearrangement joins TRBV28 to TRBJ1-2, with no clear D. Trimming cost V 6 bases and J 8 bases, with 13 bases left between them. Germline V gene sequence: CDR1 MDHEN, CDR2 SYDVKM. The length of the CDR3 is 12 residues.